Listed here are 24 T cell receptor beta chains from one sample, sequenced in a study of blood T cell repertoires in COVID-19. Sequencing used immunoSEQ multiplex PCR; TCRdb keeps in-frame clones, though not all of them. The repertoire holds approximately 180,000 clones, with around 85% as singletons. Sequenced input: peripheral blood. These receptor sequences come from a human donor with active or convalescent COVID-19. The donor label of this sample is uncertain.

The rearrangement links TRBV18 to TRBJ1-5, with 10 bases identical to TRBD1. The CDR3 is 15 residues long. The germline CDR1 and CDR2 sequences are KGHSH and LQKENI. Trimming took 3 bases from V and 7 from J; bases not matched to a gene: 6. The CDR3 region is CASSPGQGTGQPQHF. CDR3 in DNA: TGTGCCAGCTCACCGGGACAGGGGACCGGCCAGCCCCAGCATTTT.

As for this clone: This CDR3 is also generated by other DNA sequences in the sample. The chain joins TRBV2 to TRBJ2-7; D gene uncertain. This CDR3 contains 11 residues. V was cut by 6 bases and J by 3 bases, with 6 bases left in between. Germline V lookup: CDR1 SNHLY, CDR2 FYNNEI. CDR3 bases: TGTGCCAGCAGCCCCAACTACGAGCAGTACTTC. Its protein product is CASSPNYEQYF.

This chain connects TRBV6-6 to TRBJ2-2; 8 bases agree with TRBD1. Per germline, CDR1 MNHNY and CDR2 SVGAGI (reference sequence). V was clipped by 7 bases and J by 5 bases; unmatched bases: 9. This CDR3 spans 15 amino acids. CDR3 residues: CASNTDRGWTGELFF. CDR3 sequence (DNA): TGTGCCAGCAACACAGACAGGGGATGGACCGGGGAGCTGTTTTTT.

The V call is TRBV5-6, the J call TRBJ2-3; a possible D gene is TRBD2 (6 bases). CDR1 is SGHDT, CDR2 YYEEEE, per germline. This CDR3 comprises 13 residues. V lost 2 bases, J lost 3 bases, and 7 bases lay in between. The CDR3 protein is CASSLAGTDTQYF. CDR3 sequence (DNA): TGTGCCAGCAGCTTAGCGGGTACAGATACGCAGTATTTT.

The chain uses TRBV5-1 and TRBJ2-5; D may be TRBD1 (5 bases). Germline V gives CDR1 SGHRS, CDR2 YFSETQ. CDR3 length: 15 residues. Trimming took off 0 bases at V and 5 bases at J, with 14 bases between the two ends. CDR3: CASSLVRQGSETQYF. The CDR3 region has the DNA TGCGCCAGCAGCTTGGTTCGTCAGGGAAGTGAGACCCAGTACTTC.

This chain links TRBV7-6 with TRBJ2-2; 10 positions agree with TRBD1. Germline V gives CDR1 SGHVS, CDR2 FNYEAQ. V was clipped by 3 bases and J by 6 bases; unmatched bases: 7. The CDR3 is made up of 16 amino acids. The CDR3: CASSFRDRGGPGELFF. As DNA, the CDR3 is TGTGCCAGCAGCTTTAGGGACAGGGGAGGTCCCGGGGAGCTGTTTTTT. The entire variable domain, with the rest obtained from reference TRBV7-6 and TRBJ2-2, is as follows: GAGVSQSPRYKVTKRGQDVALRCDPISGHVSLYWYRQALGQGPEFLTYFNYEAQQDKSGLPNDRFSAERPEGSISTLTIQRTEQRDSAMYRCASSFRDRGGPGELFFGEGSRLTVL.

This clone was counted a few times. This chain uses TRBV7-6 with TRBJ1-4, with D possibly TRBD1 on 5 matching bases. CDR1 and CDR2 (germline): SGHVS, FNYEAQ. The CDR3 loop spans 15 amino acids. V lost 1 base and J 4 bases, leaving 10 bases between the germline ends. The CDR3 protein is CASSLGGRVNEKLFF. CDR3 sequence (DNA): TGTGCCAGCAGCTTAGGGGGCCGGGTTAATGAAAAACTGTTTTTT.

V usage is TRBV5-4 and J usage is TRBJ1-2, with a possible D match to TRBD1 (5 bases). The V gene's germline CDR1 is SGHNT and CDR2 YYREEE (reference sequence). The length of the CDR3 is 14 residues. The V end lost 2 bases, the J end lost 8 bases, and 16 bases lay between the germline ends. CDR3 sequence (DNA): TGTGCCAGCAGCTTTCGGACAACCAGAAGCGGCTACACCTTC. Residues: CASSFRTTRSGYTF.

The CDR3 sequence is CASSLGRGFQETQYF. The DNA for the CDR3 is TGCGCCAGCAGCCTAGGGAGGGGGTTCCAAGAGACCCAGTACTTC. The gene calls are TRBV4-3 and TRBJ2-5, with TRBD2 as a possible D gene (7 bases). The V gene's germline CDR1 is LGHNA and CDR2 YSLEER. The V gene lost 4 bases and the J gene lost 1 base, with 13 bases spanning the gap. The CDR3 covers 15 residues.

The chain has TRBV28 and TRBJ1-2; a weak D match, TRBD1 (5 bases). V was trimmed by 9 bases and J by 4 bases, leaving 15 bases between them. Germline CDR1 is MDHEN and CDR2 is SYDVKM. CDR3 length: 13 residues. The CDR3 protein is CASEEGQTYGYTF. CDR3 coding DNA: TGTGCCAGTGAGGAGGGGCAGACCTATGGCTACACCTTC.

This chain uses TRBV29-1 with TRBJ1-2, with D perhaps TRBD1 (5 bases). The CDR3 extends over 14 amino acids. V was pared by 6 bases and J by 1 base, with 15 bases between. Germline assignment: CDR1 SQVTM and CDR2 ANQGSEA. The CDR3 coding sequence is TGCAGCGTACGAGACAGAGATTTTAACTATGGCTACACCTTC. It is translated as CSVRDRDFNYGYTF.

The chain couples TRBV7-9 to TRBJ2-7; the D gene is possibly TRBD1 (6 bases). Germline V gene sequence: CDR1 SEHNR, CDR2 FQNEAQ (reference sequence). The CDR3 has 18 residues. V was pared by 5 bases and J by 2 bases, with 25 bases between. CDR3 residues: CASSQPPGGRGLPYEQYF. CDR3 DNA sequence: TGTGCCAGCAGCCAACCCCCTGGAGGCAGGGGATTACCCTACGAGCAGTACTTC.

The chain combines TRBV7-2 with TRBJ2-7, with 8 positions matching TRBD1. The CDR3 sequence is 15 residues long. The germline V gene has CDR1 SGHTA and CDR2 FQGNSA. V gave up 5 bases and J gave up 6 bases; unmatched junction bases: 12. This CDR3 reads CASSKPTTGAGEQYF. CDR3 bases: TGTGCCAGCAGCAAACCGACGACAGGGGCCGGCGAGCAGTACTTC. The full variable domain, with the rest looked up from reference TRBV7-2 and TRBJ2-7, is GAGVSQSPSNKVTEKGKDVELRCDPISGHTALYWYRQSLGQGLEFLIYFQGNSAPDKSGLPSDRFSAERTGGSVSTLTIQRTQQEDSAVYLCASSKPTTGAGEQYFGPGTRLTVT.

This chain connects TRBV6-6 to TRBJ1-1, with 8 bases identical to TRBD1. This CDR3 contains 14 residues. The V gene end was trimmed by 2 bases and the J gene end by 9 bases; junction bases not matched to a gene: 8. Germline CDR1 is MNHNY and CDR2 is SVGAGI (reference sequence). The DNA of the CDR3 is TGTGCCAGCAGTTACGACAGGGGTAGGACCCAAGCTTTCTTT. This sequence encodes CASSYDRGRTQAFF.

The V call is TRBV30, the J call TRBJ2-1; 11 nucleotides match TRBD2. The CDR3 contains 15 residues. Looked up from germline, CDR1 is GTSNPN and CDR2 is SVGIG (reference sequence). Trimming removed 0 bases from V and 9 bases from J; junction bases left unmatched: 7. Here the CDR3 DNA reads TGTGCCTGGAGTGTAAAGGGTAGCGGGAGGGCTGAGCAGTTCTTC. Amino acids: CAWSVKGSGRAEQFF.

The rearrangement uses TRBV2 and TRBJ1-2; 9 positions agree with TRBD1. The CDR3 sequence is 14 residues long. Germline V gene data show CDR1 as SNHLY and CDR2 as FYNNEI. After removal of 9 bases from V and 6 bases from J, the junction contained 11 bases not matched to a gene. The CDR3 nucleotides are TGTGCCAGTTGGACAGGGGACCCGACGCATGGCTACACCTTC. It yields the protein CASWTGDPTHGYTF.

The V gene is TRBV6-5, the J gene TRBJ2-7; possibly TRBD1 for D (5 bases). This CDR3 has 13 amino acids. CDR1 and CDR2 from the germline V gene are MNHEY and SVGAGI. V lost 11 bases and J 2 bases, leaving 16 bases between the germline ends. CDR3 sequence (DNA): TGTGCCGTCACAGGCCTAGGGACCTACGAGCAGTACTTC. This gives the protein CAVTGLGTYEQYF.

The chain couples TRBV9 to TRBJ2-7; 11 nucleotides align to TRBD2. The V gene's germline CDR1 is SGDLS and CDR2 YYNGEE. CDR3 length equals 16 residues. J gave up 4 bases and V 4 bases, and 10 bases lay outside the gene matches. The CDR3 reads CASSKFTSGSKYEQYF. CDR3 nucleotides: TGTGCCAGCAGCAAATTTACTAGCGGGAGTAAGTACGAGCAGTACTTC. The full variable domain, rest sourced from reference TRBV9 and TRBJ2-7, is DSGVTQTPKHLITATGQRVTLRCSPRSGDLSVYWYQQSLDQGLQFLIQYYNGEERAKGNILERFSAQQFPDLHSELNLSSLELGDSALYFCASSKFTSGSKYEQYFGPGTRLTVT.

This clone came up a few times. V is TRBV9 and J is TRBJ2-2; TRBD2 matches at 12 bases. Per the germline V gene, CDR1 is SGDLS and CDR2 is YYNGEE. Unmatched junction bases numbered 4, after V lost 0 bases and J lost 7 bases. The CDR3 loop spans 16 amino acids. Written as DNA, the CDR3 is TGTGCCAGCAGCGTAGACCAGACTAGCGGGGGCGGGGAGCTGTTTTTT. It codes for CASSVDQTSGGGELFF.

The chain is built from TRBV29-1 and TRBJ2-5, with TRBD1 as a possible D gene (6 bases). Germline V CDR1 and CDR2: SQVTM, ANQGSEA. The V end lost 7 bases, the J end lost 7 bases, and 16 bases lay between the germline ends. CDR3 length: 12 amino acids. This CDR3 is CSATTGPRTQYF. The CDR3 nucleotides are TGCAGCGCTACGACAGGTCCACGGACCCAGTACTTC.

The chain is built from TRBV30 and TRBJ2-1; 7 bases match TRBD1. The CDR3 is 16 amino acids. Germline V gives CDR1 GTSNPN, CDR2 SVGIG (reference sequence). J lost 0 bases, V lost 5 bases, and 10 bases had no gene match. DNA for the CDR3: TGTGCCTGGGGCGATAAACAGGGGAGCTCCTACAATGAGCAGTTCTTC. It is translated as CAWGDKQGSSYNEQFF.

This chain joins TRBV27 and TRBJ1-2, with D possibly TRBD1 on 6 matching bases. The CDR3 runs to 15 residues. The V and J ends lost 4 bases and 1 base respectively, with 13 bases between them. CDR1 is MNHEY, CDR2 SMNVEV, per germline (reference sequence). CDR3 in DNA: TGTGCCAGCAGTTCACGGGGGGCTATTAACTATGGCTACACCTTC. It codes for CASSSRGAINYGYTF.

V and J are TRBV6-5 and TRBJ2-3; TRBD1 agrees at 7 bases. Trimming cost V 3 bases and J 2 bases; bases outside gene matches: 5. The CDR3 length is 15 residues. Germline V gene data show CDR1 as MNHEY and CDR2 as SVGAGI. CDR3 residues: CASSYSGQTTDTQYF. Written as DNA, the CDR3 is TGTGCCAGCAGTTATTCGGGACAGACCACAGATACGCAGTATTTT.

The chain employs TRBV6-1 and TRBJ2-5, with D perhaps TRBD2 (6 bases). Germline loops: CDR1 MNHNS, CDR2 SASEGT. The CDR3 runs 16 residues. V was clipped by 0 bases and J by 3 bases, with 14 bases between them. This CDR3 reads CASSEAPAGPKETQYF. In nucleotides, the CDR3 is TGTGCCAGCAGTGAAGCTCCAGCGGGCCCAAAAGAGACCCAGTACTTC.